The T cell receptor beta chain under discussion was sequenced for a study of T-cell reconstitution after alpha-beta-depleted transplantation in children. Unique molecular identifiers were built into the TCRbeta library. MiXCR, applied by TCRdb to the PCR reads, yields one record per CDR3 protein. The repertoire has about 610,000 distinct CDR3 sequences, about 10% of them found once; the top ten carry roughly 4%. Germline CDR1 and CDR2: SGHTA and FQGNSA. The CDR3 extends over 15 amino acids. Unmatched junction bases numbered 13, after V lost 5 bases and J lost 7 bases. The table lists this clonotype with a few counts.

This specimen was PBMCs from the stem cell graft donor, taken from the stem cell graft. The rearrangement joins TRBV7-2 to TRBJ2-5; 7 bases match TRBD2. This TCR was recovered from a human donor who donated a stem cell graft to a child with acute myeloid leukemia. This chain's CDR3 is CASSLGLEHVGTQYF. CDR3 in DNA: TGTGCCAGCAGCCTTGGACTAGAGCATGTCGGGACCCAGTACTTC.